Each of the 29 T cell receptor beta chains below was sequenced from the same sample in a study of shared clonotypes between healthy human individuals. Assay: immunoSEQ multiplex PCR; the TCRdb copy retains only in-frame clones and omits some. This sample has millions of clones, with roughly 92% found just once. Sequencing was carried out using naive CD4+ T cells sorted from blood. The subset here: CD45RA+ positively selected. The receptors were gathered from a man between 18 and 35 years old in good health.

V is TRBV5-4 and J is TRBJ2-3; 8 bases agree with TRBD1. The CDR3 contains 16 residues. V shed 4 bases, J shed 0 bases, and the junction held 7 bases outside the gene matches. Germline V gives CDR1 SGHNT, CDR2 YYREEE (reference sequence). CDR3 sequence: CASSTRTGISTDTQYF. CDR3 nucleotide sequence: TGTGCCAGCAGCACTCGGACAGGGATCAGCACAGATACGCAGTATTTT.

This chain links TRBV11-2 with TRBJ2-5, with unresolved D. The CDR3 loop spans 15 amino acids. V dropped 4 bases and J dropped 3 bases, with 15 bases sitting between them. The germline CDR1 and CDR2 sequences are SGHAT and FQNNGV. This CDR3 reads CASSSFGAVEETQYF. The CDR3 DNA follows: TGTGCCAGCAGCTCCTTCGGTGCAGTTGAAGAGACCCAGTACTTC.

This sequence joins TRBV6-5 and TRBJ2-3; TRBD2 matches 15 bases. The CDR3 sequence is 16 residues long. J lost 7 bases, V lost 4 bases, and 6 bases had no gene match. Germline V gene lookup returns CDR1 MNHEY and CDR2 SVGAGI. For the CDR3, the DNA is TGTGCCAGCAGTTCAAAGGGGACTAGCGGGAGGAATACGCAGTATTTT. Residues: CASSSKGTSGRNTQYF.

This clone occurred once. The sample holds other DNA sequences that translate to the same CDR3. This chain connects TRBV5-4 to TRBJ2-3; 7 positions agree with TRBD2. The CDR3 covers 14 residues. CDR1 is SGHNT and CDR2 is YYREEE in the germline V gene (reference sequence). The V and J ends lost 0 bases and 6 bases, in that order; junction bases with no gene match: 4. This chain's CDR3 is CASSLGLAGDTQYF. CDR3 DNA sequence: TGTGCCAGCAGCTTGGGACTAGCAGGGGATACGCAGTATTTT. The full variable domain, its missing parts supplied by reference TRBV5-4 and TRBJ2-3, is ETGVTQSPTHLIKTRGQQVTLRCSSQSGHNTVSWYQQALGQGPQFIFQYYREEENGRGNFPPRFSGLQFPNYSSELNVNALELDDSALYLCASSLGLAGDTQYFGPGTRLTVL.

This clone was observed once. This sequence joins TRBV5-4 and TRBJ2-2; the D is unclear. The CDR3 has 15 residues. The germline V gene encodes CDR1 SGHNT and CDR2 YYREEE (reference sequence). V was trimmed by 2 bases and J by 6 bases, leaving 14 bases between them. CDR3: CASSLPPGGPGELFF. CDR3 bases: TGTGCCAGCAGCTTACCTCCGGGTGGGCCCGGGGAGCTGTTTTTT.

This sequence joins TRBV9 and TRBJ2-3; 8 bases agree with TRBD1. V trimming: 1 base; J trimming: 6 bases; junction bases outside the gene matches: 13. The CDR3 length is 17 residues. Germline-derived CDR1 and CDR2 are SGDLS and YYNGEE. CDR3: CASSVPPGQEKRDTQYF. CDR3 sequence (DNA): TGTGCCAGCAGCGTACCTCCGGGACAGGAAAAAAGGGATACGCAGTATTTT.

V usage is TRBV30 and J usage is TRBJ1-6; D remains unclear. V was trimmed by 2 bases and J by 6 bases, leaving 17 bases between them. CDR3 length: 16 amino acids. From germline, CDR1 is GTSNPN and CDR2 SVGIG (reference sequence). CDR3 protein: CAWSLIRPTRNSPLHF. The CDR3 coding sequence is TGTGCCTGGAGTCTAATCCGTCCAACGCGTAATTCACCCCTCCACTTT.

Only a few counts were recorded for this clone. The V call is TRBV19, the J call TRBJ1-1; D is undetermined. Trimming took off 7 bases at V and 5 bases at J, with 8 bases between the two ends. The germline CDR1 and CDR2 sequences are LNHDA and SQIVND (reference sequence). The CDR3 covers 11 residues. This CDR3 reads CASIQRTEAFF. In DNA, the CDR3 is TGTGCCAGTATTCAGCGAACTGAAGCTTTCTTT.

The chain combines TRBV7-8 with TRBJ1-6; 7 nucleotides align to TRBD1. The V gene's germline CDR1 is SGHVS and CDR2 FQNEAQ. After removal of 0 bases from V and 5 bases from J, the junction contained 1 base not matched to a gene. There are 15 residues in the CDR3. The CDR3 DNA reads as TGTGCCAGCAGCTTAGCGGGACAGCATAATTCACCCCTCCACTTT. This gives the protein CASSLAGQHNSPLHF.

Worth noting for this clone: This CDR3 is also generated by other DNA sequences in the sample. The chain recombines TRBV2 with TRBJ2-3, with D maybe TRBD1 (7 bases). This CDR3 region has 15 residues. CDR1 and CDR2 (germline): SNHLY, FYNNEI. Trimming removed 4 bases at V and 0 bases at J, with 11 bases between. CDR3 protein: CASSVRGTSTDTQYF. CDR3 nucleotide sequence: TGTGCCAGCAGTGTCAGGGGGACTAGCACAGATACGCAGTATTTT.

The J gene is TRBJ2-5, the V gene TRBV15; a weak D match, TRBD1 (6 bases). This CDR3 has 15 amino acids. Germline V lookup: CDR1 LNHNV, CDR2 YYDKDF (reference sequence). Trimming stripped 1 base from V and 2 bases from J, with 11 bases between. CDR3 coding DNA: TGTGCCACCAGCAGAGCAACAGGGCCTCAAGAGACCCAGTACTTC. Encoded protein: CATSRATGPQETQYF.

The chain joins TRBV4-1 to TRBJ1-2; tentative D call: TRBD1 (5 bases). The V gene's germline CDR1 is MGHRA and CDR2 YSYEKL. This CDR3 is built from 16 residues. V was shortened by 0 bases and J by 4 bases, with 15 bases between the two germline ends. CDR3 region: CASSQDAGQVVYGYTF. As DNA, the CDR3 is TGCGCCAGCAGCCAAGACGCGGGGCAAGTGGTCTATGGCTACACCTTC.

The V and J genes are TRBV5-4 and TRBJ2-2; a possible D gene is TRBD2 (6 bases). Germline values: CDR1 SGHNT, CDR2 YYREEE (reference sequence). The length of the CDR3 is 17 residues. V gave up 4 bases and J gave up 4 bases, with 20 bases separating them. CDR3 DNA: TGTGCCAGCAGCCTCCGGGACTGGGCGTTTGCCACCGGGGAGCTGTTTTTT. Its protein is CASSLRDWAFATGELFF. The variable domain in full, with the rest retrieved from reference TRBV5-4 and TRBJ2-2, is ETGVTQSPTHLIKTRGQQVTLRCSSQSGHNTVSWYQQALGQGPQFIFQYYREEENGRGNFPPRFSGLQFPNYSSELNVNALELDDSALYLCASSLRDWAFATGELFFGEGSRLTVL.

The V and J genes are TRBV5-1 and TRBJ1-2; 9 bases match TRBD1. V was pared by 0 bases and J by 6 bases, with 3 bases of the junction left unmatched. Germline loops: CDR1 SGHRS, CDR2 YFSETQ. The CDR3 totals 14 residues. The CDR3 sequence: CASSLARDRDGYTF. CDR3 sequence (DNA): TGCGCCAGCAGCTTGGCGCGGGACAGGGATGGCTACACCTTC.

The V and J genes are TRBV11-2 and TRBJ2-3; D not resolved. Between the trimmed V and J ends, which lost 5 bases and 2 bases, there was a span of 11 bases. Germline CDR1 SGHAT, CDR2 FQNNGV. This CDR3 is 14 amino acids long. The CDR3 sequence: CASSRNILTDTQYF. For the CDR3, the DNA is TGTGCCAGCAGCCGAAACATTCTCACAGATACGCAGTATTTT.

The CDR3 protein is CASSQDRSSGENTQYF. The CDR3 DNA reads as TGCGCCAGCAGCCAAGATCGGTCTAGCGGGGAAAATACGCAGTATTTT. The chain has TRBV4-1 and TRBJ2-3; TRBD2 matches at 9 bases. The V gene end was trimmed by 0 bases and the J gene end by 7 bases; junction bases not matched to a gene: 8. The CDR3 has 16 residues. Looked up from germline, CDR1 is MGHRA and CDR2 is YSYEKL.

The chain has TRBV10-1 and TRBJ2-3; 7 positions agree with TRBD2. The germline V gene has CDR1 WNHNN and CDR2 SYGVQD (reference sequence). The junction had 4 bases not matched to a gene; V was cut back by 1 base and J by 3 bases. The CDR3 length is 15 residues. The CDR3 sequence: CASSEWLGGTDTQYF. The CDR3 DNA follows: TGCGCCAGCAGTGAGTGGTTGGGAGGGACAGATACGCAGTATTTT.

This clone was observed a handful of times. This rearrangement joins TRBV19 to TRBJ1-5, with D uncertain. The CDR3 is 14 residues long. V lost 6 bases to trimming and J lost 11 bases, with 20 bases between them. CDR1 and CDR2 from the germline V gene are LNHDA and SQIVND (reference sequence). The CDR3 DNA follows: TGTGCCAGTAGGGAAACAGACCTTTTGGGGTCCCAGCATTTT. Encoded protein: CASRETDLLGSQHF.

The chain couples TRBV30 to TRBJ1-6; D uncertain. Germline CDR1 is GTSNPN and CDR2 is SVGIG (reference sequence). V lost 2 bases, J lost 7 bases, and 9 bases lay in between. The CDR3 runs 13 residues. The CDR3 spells CAWSPEANSPLHF. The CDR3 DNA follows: TGTGCCTGGAGTCCGGAGGCCAATTCACCCCTCCACTTT.

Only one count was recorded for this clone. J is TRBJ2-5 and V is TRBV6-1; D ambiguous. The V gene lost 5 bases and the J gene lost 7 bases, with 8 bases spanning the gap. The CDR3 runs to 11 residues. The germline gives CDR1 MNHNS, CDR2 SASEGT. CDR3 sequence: CASSSVGTQYF. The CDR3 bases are TGTGCCAGCAGTTCGGTTGGGACCCAGTACTTC.

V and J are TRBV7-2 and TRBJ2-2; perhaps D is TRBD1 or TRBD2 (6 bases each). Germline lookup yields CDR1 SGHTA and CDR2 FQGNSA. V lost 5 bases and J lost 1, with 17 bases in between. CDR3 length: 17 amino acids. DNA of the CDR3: TGTGCCAGCAGCACTCGAGGGGGGTACGGGAACACCGGGGAGCTGTTTTTT. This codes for CASSTRGGYGNTGELFF.

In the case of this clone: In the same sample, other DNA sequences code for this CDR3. CDR3 DNA: TGCGCCAGCAGCTTGGTGTTAGCGGGGAACACCGGGGAGCTGTTTTTT. Its protein product is CASSLVLAGNTGELFF. The V gene is TRBV5-1, the J gene TRBJ2-2; TRBD2 matches 7 bases. The CDR3 sequence is 16 residues long. The V segment lost 0 bases and the J segment 1 base; nucleotides outside the gene matches: 3. Germline CDR1 reads SGHRS; CDR2 reads YFSETQ. Looking up the rest from reference TRBV5-1 and TRBJ2-2 gives the full variable domain: KAGVTQTPRYLIKTRGQQVTLSCSPISGHRSVSWYQQTPGQGLQFLFEYFSETQRNKGNFPGRFSGRQFSNSRSEMNVSTLELGDSALYLCASSLVLAGNTGELFFGEGSRLTVL.

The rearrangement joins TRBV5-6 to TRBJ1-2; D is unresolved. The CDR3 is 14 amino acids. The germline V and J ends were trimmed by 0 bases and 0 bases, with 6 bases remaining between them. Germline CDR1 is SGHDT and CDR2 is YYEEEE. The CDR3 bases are TGTGCCAGCAGCTTGGCCGGAGCTAACTATGGCTACACCTTC. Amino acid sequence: CASSLAGANYGYTF.

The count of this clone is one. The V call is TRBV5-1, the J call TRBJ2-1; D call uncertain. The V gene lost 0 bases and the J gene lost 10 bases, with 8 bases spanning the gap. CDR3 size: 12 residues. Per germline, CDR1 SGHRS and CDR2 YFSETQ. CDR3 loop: CASSLVMAEQFF. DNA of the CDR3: TGCGCCAGCAGCTTGGTTATGGCGGAGCAGTTCTTC. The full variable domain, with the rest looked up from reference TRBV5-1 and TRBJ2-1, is KAGVTQTPRYLIKTRGQQVTLSCSPISGHRSVSWYQQTPGQGLQFLFEYFSETQRNKGNFPGRFSGRQFSNSRSEMNVSTLELGDSALYLCASSLVMAEQFFGPGTRLTVL.

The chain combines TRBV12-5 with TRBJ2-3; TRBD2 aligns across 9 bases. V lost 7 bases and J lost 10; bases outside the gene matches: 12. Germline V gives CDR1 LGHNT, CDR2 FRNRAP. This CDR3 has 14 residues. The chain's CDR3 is CASAFRASGNAQYF. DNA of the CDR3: TGTGCTAGTGCATTTCGGGCTAGCGGGAATGCGCAGTATTTT.

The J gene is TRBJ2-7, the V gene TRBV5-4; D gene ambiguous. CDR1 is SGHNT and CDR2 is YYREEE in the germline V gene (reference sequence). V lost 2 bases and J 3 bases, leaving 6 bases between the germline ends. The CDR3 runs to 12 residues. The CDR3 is CASSFAGYEQYF. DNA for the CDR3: TGTGCCAGCAGCTTTGCTGGCTACGAGCAGTACTTC.

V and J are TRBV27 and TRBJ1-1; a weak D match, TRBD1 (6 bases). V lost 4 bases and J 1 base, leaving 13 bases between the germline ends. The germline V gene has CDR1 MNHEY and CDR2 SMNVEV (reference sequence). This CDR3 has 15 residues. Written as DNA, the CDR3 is TGTGCCAGCAGTTCCCCGGACAGACGGAACACTGAAGCTTTCTTT. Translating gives CASSSPDRRNTEAFF.

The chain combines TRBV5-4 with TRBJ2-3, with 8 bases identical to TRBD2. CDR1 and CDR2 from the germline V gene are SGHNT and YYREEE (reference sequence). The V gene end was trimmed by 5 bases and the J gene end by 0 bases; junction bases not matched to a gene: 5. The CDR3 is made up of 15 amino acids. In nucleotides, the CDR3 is TGTGCCAGCAGTAGCCCGGGGGGGAGCACAGATACGCAGTATTTT. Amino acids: CASSSPGGSTDTQYF.

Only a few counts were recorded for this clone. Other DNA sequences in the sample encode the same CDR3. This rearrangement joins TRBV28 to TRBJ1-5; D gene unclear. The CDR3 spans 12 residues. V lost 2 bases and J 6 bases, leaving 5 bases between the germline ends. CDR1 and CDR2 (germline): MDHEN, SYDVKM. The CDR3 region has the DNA TGTGCCAGCAGTTTAAGAGGTCAGCCCCAGCATTTT. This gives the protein CASSLRGQPQHF.